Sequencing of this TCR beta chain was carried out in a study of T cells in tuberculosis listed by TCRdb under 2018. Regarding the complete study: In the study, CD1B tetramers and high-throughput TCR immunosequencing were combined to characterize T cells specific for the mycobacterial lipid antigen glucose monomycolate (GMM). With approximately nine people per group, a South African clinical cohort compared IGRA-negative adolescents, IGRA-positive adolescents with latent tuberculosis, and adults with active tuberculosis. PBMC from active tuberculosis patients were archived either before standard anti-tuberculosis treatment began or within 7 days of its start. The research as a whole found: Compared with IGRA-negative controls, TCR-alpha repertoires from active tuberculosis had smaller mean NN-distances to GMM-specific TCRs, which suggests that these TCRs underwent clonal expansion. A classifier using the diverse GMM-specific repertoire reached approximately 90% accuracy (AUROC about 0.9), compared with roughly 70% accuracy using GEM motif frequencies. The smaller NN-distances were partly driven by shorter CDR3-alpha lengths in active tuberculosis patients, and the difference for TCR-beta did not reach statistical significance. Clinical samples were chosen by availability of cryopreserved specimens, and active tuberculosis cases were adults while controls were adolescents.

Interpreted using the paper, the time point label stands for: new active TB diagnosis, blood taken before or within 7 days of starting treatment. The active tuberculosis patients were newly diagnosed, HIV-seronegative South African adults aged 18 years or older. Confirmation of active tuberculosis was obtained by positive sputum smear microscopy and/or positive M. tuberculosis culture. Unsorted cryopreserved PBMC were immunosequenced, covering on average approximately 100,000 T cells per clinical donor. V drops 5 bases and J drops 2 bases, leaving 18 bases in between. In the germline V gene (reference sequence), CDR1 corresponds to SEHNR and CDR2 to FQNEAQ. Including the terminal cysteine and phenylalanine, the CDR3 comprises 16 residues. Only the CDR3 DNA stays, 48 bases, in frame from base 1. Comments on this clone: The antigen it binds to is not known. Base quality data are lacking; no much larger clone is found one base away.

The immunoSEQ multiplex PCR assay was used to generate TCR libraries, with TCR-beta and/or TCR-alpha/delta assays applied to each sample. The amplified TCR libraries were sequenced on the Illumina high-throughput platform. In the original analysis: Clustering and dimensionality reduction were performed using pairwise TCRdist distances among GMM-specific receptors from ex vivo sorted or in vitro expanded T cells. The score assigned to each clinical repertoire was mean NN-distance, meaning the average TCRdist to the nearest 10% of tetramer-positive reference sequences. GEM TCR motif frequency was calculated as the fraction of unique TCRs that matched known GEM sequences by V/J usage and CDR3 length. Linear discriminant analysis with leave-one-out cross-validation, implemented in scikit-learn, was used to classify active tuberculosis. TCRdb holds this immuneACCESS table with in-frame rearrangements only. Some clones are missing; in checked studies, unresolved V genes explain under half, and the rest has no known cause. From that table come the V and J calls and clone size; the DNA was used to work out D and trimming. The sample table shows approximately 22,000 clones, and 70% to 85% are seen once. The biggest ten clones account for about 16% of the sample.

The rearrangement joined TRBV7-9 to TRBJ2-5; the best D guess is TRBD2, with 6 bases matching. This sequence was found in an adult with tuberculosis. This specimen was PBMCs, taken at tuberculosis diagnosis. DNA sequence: TGTGCCAGCAGCAAATATACCTCGCGGGAACAAGAGACCCAGTACTTC. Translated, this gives CASSKYTSREQETQYF.